The rows below give T cell receptor beta chains drawn from one sample of a study of T cells in Graves' hyperthyroidism and ophthalmopathy. Using its own MiXCR run on the multiplex PCR reads, TCRdb lists one record per CDR3 protein. The sample lists about 350,000 distinct CDR3 sequences, approximately 15% occurring once. Sample: blood. The receptors come from a woman in her twenties or thirties with Graves' hyperthyroidism. CDR3s include the opening cysteine and the closing phenylalanine or tryptophan. The D gene is left open where the match is weak. Rows may omit the clone size; those that give it use once, few, many or a size class.

>NA|TRBV30|NA|TRBJ1-1
TGTGCCTGGAGTAAGAAAAACACTGAAGCTTTCTTT
CAWSKKNTEAFF
>NA|TRBV20-1|NA|TRBJ2-1
TGCAGTGCTAGAGATATGCGGATGAGGAATGAGCAGTTCTTC
CSARDMRMRNEQFF
>TRBD1|TRBV15|few|TRBJ1-2
TGTGCCACCAGCACGGATCGGGGACAGGGGAACTATGGCTACACCTTC
CATSTDRGQGNYGYTF
>NA|TRBV19|few|TRBJ1-5
TGTGCCAGTAGTCCAGGACAGAACCCTAATCAGCCCCAGCATTTT
CASSPGQNPNQPQHF
>NA|TRBV12-3/TRBV12-4|many|TRBJ2-1
TGTGCCAGCAGTCCGCCTCCAGGGGAGCAGTTCTTC
CASSPPPGEQFF
>NA|TRBV9|few|TRBJ1-3
TGTGCCAGCAGCGTAGACACCTCTGGAAACACCATATATTTT
CASSVDTSGNTIYF
>NA|TRBV2|NA|TRBJ2-7
TGTGCCAGCAGTGAACCGCGAGGGTCCTACGAGCAGTACTTC
CASSEPRGSYEQYF
>NA|TRBV5-1|NA|TRBJ1-1
TGCGCCAGCAGCATCAGGGTTCCGAGCACTGAAGCTTTCTTT
CASSIRVPSTEAFF
>NA|TRBV6-5|many|TRBJ1-2
TGTGCCAGCAGTTACTCGGGGCAGGCCTATGGCTACACCTTC
CASSYSGQAYGYTF
>NA|TRBV6-1|few|TRBJ1-5
TGTGCCAGCAGTTTCCCGTTGAGGGGGAATAGCAATCAGCCCCAGCATTTT
CASSFPLRGNSNQPQHF
>NA|TRBV10-2|NA|TRBJ2-5
TGCGCCAGTTCCGGGACAACGAAGGAGACCCAGTACTTC
CASSGTTKETQYF
>NA|TRBV2|many|TRBJ2-7
TGTGCCAGCACCCCGGGACTGGCCTACGAGCAGTACTTC
CASTPGLAYEQYF
>NA|TRBV4-3|once|TRBJ1-6
TGCGCCAGCAGCCAAGAGATGGTGGCCTATAATTCACCCCTCCACTTT
CASSQEMVAYNSPLHF
>TRBD2|TRBV10-3|NA|TRBJ2-7
TGTGCCATCAACGATGCTAGCGGGTTCAATTACGAGCAGTACTTC
CAINDASGFNYEQYF
>NA|TRBV2|many|TRBJ2-1
TGTGCCAGCAGACCCCACCTCGCCTCCTACAATGAGCAGTTCTTC
CASRPHLASYNEQFF